What follows is one T cell receptor beta chain and its context. No antigen is known for it. The sample comes from a study of Ad26.COV2.S vaccination and SARS-CoV-2 variants. Whole-study context: Ad26.COV2.S shots went into the muscle once or twice, 56 days apart.

Whole-study results and caveats: Vaccine recipients posted higher spike-specific TCR breadth than their placebo counterparts.

The V and J ends lost 6 bases and 11 bases respectively, with 19 bases between them. This CDR3 region has 13 residues. Using immunoSEQ multiplex PCR, the repertoire was profiled, and TCRdb retains in-frame clones only, with some absent. Of 250,000 or so clones in the sample, about 83% are singletons; the top ten hold less than 3%. Treatment here: 15 to 20 received Ad26.COV2.S at low or high dose, single or two shots; a few received placebo; per-sample allocation not given. Material that was analyzed had been drawn on day 63 after the first vaccine or placebo injection. What was given as vaccine was an Ad26 vector encoding Wuhan-strain SARS-CoV-2 spike.

The TCR was taken from a person aged 18 to 65 who received the Ad26.COV2.S COVID-19 vaccine or a placebo. Sequenced here: peripheral blood, sampled in a trial of Ad26.COV2.S vaccine versus placebo. The chain recombines TRBV12-3 or TRBV12-4 with TRBJ1-2; D is undetermined. DNA of the CDR3: TGTGCCAGCAGCCTGAAGTTCGCCTCGGGGTACACCTTC. It codes for CASSLKFASGYTF.